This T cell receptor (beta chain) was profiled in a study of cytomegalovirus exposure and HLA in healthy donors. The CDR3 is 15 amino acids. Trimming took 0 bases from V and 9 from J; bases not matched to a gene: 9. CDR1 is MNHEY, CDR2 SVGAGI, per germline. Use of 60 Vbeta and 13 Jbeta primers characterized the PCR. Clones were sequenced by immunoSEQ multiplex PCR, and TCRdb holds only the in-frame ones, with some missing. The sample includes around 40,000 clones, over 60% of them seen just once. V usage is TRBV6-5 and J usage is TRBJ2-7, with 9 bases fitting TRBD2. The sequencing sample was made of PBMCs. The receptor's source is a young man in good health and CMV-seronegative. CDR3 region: CASSYSPSGAGRQYF. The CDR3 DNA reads TGTGCCAGCAGTTACTCGCCTAGCGGGGCCGGTCGGCAGTACTTC.